This is a list of T cell receptor beta chains from one sample in a study of T cells in Graves' hyperthyroidism and ophthalmopathy. TCRdb called the multiplex PCR reads again in MiXCR, with one record for every CDR3 protein. The profile shows around 760,000 distinct CDR3 sequences, just over 35% of them singletons. The sample was blood. The source is a woman aged 40 to 49 with Graves' hyperthyroidism. CDR3s include the opening cysteine and the closing phenylalanine or tryptophan. A D gene is named only where the DNA matches it firmly. Size tells how often a clone was seen (once, few, many) or the class of an expanded clone, and some rows leave it out.

TRBV7-8	-	TRBJ2-7	many	TGTGCCAGCAGCGCGGGACTGCAAAACTACGAGCAGTACTTC	CASSAGLQNYEQYF
TRBV5-1	-	TRBJ1-3	-	TGCGCCAGCAGCTTTTCGGGGGCGGTTGACACCATATATTTT	CASSFSGAVDTIYF
TRBV25-1	-	TRBJ1-1	many	TGTGCCAGCAGTATGGGGGCAGGTTACACTGAAGCTTTCTTT	CASSMGAGYTEAFF
TRBV20-1	-	TRBJ2-5	many	TGCAGTGCTTCCTTAGAGACCCAGTACTTC	CSASLETQYF
TRBV28	-	TRBJ2-7	-	TGTGCCAGCAACCCAGCCGGGACTGGGCTCTACGAGCAGTACTTC	CASNPAGTGLYEQYF
TRBV7-2	-	TRBJ1-5	-	TGTTCCAGCAGCCGAGGCGACAGGAACAATCAGCCCCAGCATTTT	CSSSRGDRNNQPQHF
TRBV7-3	TRBD2	TRBJ2-5	many	TGTGCCAGCAGCTTAACCCCCCTAGCGGGAGGAGAGACCCAGTACTTC	CASSLTPLAGGETQYF
TRBV7-9	-	TRBJ1-4	-	TGTGCCAGCAGTCCTCGGCGGTCCTGGAGGGACCCGGAGGGAAAACTGTTTTTT	CASSPRRSWRDPEGKLFF
TRBV29-1	TRBD1	TRBJ2-5	many	TGCAGCGCCGCGGGACGGACAGGGGACGGAGAGACCCAGTACTTC	CSAAGRTGDGETQYF
TRBV29-1	-	TRBJ1-4	few	TGCAGCGTTGTTCTCCCTCCCGGTGAAAAACTGTTTTTT	CSVVLPPGEKLFF
TRBV20-1	-	TRBJ2-5	-	TGCAGTGCCAGCAGTGACTCAGGGGGGGCCGGAGAGACCCAGTACTTC	CSASSDSGGAGETQYF
TRBV7-2	-	TRBJ1-2	few	TGTGCCAGCAGCTCTCTGACCGGGAGTTTTAGTGGCTACACCTTC	CASSSLTGSFSGYTF
TRBV24-1	TRBD1	TRBJ2-5	-	TGTGCCACCAGTGACTCCGGGACAGGGTCTGGGACCCAGTACTTC	CATSDSGTGSGTQYF
TRBV12-3/TRBV12-4	-	TRBJ2-5	-	TGTGCCAGCAGCAATATTCTAGCGGAGACCCAGTACTTC	CASSNILAETQYF